The source of this T cell receptor beta chain is a study of blood T cell repertoires in COVID-19. Study as a whole: Sites across the United States, Italy and Spain contributed samples from acute and convalescent COVID-19. Sample material is recorded as cDNA or gDNA derived from T cells, B-cell-depleted T cells, or PBMCs.

This clone has a single count. Germline V gene data show CDR1 as LNHDA and CDR2 as SQIVND (reference sequence). This CDR3 is 15 amino acids long. Trimming took off 9 bases at V and 3 bases at J, with 18 bases between the two ends. Under the authors' procedure: Nucleated cell counts were estimated from reference gene primer amplification. TCRdb's table, derived via immunoSEQ multiplex PCR, lists solely in-frame clones and lacks some. From that table come the V and J calls and clone size; the DNA was used to work out D and trimming. The table has tens of thousands of clones, roughly nine tenths seen once; the top ten hold 1.6%.

The chain employs TRBV19 and TRBJ2-1; D possibly corresponds to TRBD2 (7 bases). The sequence was collected from a man between 60 and 75 years old with acute or convalescent COVID-19. Sequenced input: peripheral blood. The CDR3 loop is CASQPTGGGYNEQFF. CDR3 nucleotides: TGTGCCAGCCAGCCCACGGGGGGCGGCTACAATGAGCAGTTCTTC. Using reference TRBV19 and TRBJ2-1 for the parts outside the CDR3, the full variable domain is DGGITQSPKYLFRKEGQNVTLSCEQNLNHDAMYWYRQDPGQGLRLIYYSQIVNDFQKGDIAEGYSVSREKKESFPLTVTSAQKNPTAFYLCASQPTGGGYNEQFFGPGTRLTVL.